The 23 T cell receptor beta chains below were found in one sample sequenced in a study of cytomegalovirus exposure and HLA in healthy donors. 13 Jbeta primers and 60 Vbeta primers were used for the PCR. Data came from immunoSEQ multiplex PCR; TCRdb stores just in-frame clones and leaves some out. The profile shows 100,000 to 120,000 clones, roughly 84% of them singletons. What was sequenced was PBMCs. These TCRs come from a man in his thirties or forties in good health and CMV-seropositive.

This chain uses TRBV6-6 with TRBJ1-5, with D possibly being TRBD1 (5 bases). Trimming took 5 bases from V and 2 from J, leaving 7 bases between them. The CDR3 sequence is 13 residues long. Germline CDR1 and CDR2: MNHNY and SVGAGI (reference sequence). The CDR3 spells CASSRGGNQPQHF. The CDR3, as DNA: TGTGCCAGCAGTCGGGGGGGCAATCAGCCCCAGCATTTT.

The J gene is TRBJ2-1, the V gene TRBV29-1, with D possibly matching TRBD1 (6 bases). Germline CDR1 reads SQVTM; CDR2 reads ANQGSEA. V lost 7 bases, J lost 1 base, and 20 bases lay in between. This CDR3 region has 16 residues. The CDR3: CSADPGGGSSYNEQFF. The CDR3 DNA sequence: TGCAGCGCCGACCCTGGGGGCGGCAGTTCCTACAATGAGCAGTTCTTC.

This rearrangement joins TRBV6-1 to TRBJ1-3, with D hard to call. CDR3 size: 14 residues. Trimming shortened V by 3 bases and J by 0 bases, and 6 bases separated the two germline ends. Germline-derived CDR1 and CDR2 are MNHNS and SASEGT. CDR3 sequence (DNA): TGTGCCAGCAGTGACCGAGTCTCTGGAAACACCATATATTTT. It encodes CASSDRVSGNTIYF.

The V gene is TRBV2, the J gene TRBJ2-7; 9 bases map to TRBD2. Trimming took 4 bases from V and 1 from J; bases not matched to a gene: 8. Germline V CDR1 and CDR2: SNHLY, FYNNEI. The CDR3 is 16 residues long. The CDR3 region has the DNA TGTGCCAGCAGTGTCCCCCTGAGCGGGGGGTCCTACGAGCAGTACTTC. Translated: CASSVPLSGGSYEQYF.

This clone was counted at least ten times. The chain couples TRBV27 to TRBJ1-2; D is unresolved. The CDR3 consists of 12 residues. Trimming removed 5 bases at V and 8 bases at J, with 12 bases between. Germline CDR1 reads MNHEY; CDR2 reads SMNVEV (reference sequence). CDR3 protein: CASSPGVGGYTF. DNA for the CDR3: TGTGCCAGCAGTCCCGGGGTGGGAGGCTACACCTTC.

The gene calls are TRBV7-9 and TRBJ2-2, with TRBD2 matching over 8 bases. Germline V gene data show CDR1 as SEHNR and CDR2 as FQNEAQ (reference sequence). After removal of 2 bases from V and 5 bases from J, the junction contained 7 bases not matched to a gene. The CDR3 is made up of 16 amino acids. The CDR3 region is CASSLIPGGRTGELFF. DNA of the CDR3: TGTGCCAGCAGCTTAATCCCGGGGGGGCGGACCGGGGAGCTGTTTTTT.

V and J are TRBV10-1 and TRBJ2-3; 10 bases line up with TRBD2. The CDR3 totals 17 residues. Germline trimming cut 2 bases from V and 5 bases from J; bases unmatched to any gene: 10. Germline CDR1 and CDR2: WNHNN and SYGVQD (reference sequence). CDR3 residues: CASSEGLAGGSRDTQYF. DNA for the CDR3: TGCGCCAGCAGTGAGGGATTAGCGGGGGGCTCGAGAGATACGCAGTATTTT.

In regard to this clone: At one end the junction does not follow the germline gene, possibly because of a read error. The chain joins TRBV7-9 to TRBJ1-2; TRBD1 agrees at 11 bases. The CDR3 runs 15 residues. Germline lookup yields CDR1 SEHNR and CDR2 FQNEAQ (reference sequence). CDR3 DNA: TGTGCCAGCAGTTTAGGACAGGGGGCTTTTTATGGCTACACCTTC. Amino acids: CASSLGQGAFYGYTF.

This clone has only a few counts. The V and J genes are TRBV6-1 and TRBJ2-7, with 7 bases lining up with TRBD1. Per germline, CDR1 MNHNS and CDR2 SASEGT. The CDR3 totals 13 residues. With V trimmed by 6 bases and J by 6 bases, 8 bases remained unmatched. DNA for the CDR3: TGTGCCAGCAGACCGACAGGGTCTGGCGAGCAGTACTTC. This gives the protein CASRPTGSGEQYF.

This clone was counted once. The V and J genes are TRBV9 and TRBJ1-6; 9 bases match TRBD1. Germline CDR1 and CDR2: SGDLS and YYNGEE. This CDR3 comprises 16 residues. After removal of 1 base from V and 8 bases from J, the junction contained 7 bases not matched to a gene. This CDR3 reads CASSVRDRDEDSPLHF. The CDR3 nucleotides read TGTGCCAGCAGCGTACGGGACAGGGACGAAGATTCACCCCTCCACTTT. Combining the CDR3 with reference TRBV9 and TRBJ1-6 gives the whole variable domain DSGVTQTPKHLITATGQRVTLRCSPRSGDLSVYWYQQSLDQGLQFLIQYYNGEERAKGNILERFSAQQFPDLHSELNLSSLELGDSALYFCASSVRDRDEDSPLHFGNGTRLTVT.

The chain recombines TRBV4-1 with TRBJ2-7; 10 positions match TRBD1. This CDR3 comprises 15 residues. The V gene's germline CDR1 is MGHRA and CDR2 YSYEKL. V dropped 2 bases and J dropped 7; count of bases not matched to a gene: 8. CDR3 sequence: CASSQPRQGAREQYF. In nucleotides, the CDR3 is TGCGCCAGCAGCCAACCTAGACAGGGGGCTAGGGAGCAGTACTTC.

This chain connects TRBV2 to TRBJ2-5; possibly TRBD2 for D (6 bases). The CDR3 loop spans 15 amino acids. Germline V gives CDR1 SNHLY, CDR2 FYNNEI. V was pared by 8 bases and J by 2 bases, with 18 bases between. The CDR3 here is CASDGYGGVQETQYF. CDR3 coding DNA: TGTGCCAGCGACGGCTACGGAGGGGTACAAGAGACCCAGTACTTC.

In this sample, this clone turned up once. The chain uses TRBV9 and TRBJ1-1; 12 positions agree with TRBD1. V was pared by 1 base and J by 7 bases, with 14 bases of the junction left unmatched. CDR1 and CDR2 from the germline V gene are SGDLS and YYNGEE. This CDR3 is 18 amino acids long. CDR3 sequence reads: CASSVYPLRDRGLGEAFF. The CDR3 DNA follows: TGTGCCAGCAGCGTATACCCCCTAAGGGACAGGGGGCTTGGTGAAGCTTTCTTT.

The J gene is TRBJ1-2, the V gene TRBV9, with 9 bases identical to TRBD1. CDR3 size: 15 residues. The J segment lost 4 bases and the V segment lost 0 bases, leaving 4 bases of the junction unmatched. Germline loops: CDR1 SGDLS, CDR2 YYNGEE. The CDR3 region is CASSVDGTGIYGYTF. The CDR3 region has the DNA TGTGCCAGCAGCGTAGATGGGACAGGGATCTATGGCTACACCTTC. Full variable domain (outside the CDR3, taken from reference TRBV9 and TRBJ1-2): DSGVTQTPKHLITATGQRVTLRCSPRSGDLSVYWYQQSLDQGLQFLIQYYNGEERAKGNILERFSAQQFPDLHSELNLSSLELGDSALYFCASSVDGTGIYGYTFGSGTRLTVV.

V gene TRBV4-2 combines with J gene TRBJ2-2; 16 bases line up with TRBD2. This CDR3 has 20 residues. The V and J ends lost 4 bases and 2 bases, in that order; junction bases with no gene match: 10. The germline gives CDR1 LGHNA, CDR2 YNFKEQ. Here the CDR3 DNA reads TGTGCCAGCAGCCGAAAGGTGGGACTAGCGGGGGGGGTAAACACCGGGGAGCTGTTTTTT. This translates into CASSRKVGLAGGVNTGELFF.

This clone was detected only a few times. V gene TRBV19 combines with J gene TRBJ1-1; 8 nucleotides match TRBD1. The junction had 12 bases not matched to a gene; V was cut back by 10 bases and J by 2 bases. The CDR3 length is 15 residues. Per the germline V gene, CDR1 is LNHDA and CDR2 is SQIVND (reference sequence). CDR3 sequence reads: CATEQGAVGNTEAFF. DNA of the CDR3: TGTGCCACTGAGCAGGGGGCTGTCGGCAACACTGAAGCTTTCTTT.

This clone has just one count. The rearrangement uses TRBV11-3 and TRBJ2-7; possible D gene TRBD2, 6 bases. The CDR3 has 14 amino acids. Trimming removed 0 bases at V and 5 bases at J, with 11 bases between. In germline, CDR1 is SGHNT, CDR2 YENEEA. The CDR3: CASSLELAYHEQYF. In nucleotides, the CDR3 is TGTGCCAGCAGCTTAGAGCTAGCGTACCACGAGCAGTACTTC. The complete variable domain, with remaining parts taken from reference TRBV11-3 and TRBJ2-7, reads EAGVVQSPRYKIIEKKQPVAFWCNPISGHNTLYWYLQNLGQGPELLIRYENEEAVDDSQLPKDRFSAERLKGVDSTLKIQPAELGDSAVYLCASSLELAYHEQYFGPGTRLTVT.

V is TRBV19 and J is TRBJ2-1, with 9 bases matching TRBD2. The CDR3 has 16 amino acids. V was clipped by 10 bases and J by 2 bases; unmatched bases: 12. Germline values: CDR1 LNHDA, CDR2 SQIVND (reference sequence). The CDR3 protein is CATKKLAGATYNEQFF. The CDR3 DNA sequence: TGTGCCACCAAGAAATTAGCGGGGGCCACCTACAATGAGCAGTTCTTC.

On this clone: Other nucleotide sequences in the sample specify the same CDR3. This chain links TRBV7-3 with TRBJ1-1, with D possibly matching TRBD1 (5 bases). Germline-derived CDR1 and CDR2 are SGHTA and FQGTGA. The V end was cut by 5 bases, the J end by 1 base, with 11 bases between. The CDR3 covers 14 residues. CDR3 in DNA: TGTGCCAGCAGCCTCGGACACCAGAACACTGAAGCTTTCTTT. Residues: CASSLGHQNTEAFF.

This CDR3 is CASSQTADREVPDTQYF. The CDR3 bases are TGTGCCAGCAGTCAAACCGCCGACAGGGAGGTCCCAGATACGCAGTATTTT. The genes are TRBV25-1 and TRBJ2-3, with D possibly being TRBD1 (7 bases). V gave up 5 bases and J gave up 4 bases, with 22 bases separating them. Germline assignment: CDR1 MGHDK and CDR2 SYGVNS. The CDR3 covers 17 residues. Full variable domain (outside the CDR3, taken from reference TRBV25-1 and TRBJ2-3): EADIYQTPRYLVIGTGKKITLECSQTMGHDKMYWYQQDPGMELHLIHYSYGVNSTEKGDLSSESTVSRIRTEHFPLTLESARPSHTSQYLCASSQTADREVPDTQYFGPGTRLTVL.

V is TRBV29-1 and J is TRBJ1-2; TRBD1 is a possible D gene (5 bases). CDR1 SQVTM and CDR2 ANQGSEA come from the germline V gene. V lost 3 bases, J lost 13 bases, and 15 bases lay in between. The CDR3 contains 11 residues. The CDR3 here is CSVEDRTLRTF. CDR3 bases: TGCAGCGTTGAGGACCGGACACTGCGCACCTTC.

J is TRBJ2-5 and V is TRBV7-2, with 8 bases aligning to TRBD2. The assigned J gene may be wrong: the sequence end matches TRBJ2-7 better. CDR3 length equals 14 residues. Per germline, CDR1 SGHTA and CDR2 FQGNSA. The CDR3 DNA is TGTGCCAGCAGCTCGAGCGGGGGCTCCTACGAGCAGTACTTC. The encoded protein is CASSSSGGSYEQYF.

This chain connects TRBV7-3 to TRBJ2-1; possibly TRBD2 for D (5 bases). V dropped 4 bases and J dropped 8 bases, with 12 bases sitting between them. Germline CDR1 and CDR2: SGHTA and FQGTGA. The CDR3 loop spans 13 amino acids. CDR3 coding DNA: TGTGCCAGCAGCTCGGACTCCCTCCATGAGCAGTTCTTC. The encoded protein is CASSSDSLHEQFF.